Listed below are T cell receptor beta chains from one sample, sequenced in a study of blood T cell repertoires in COVID-19. Data came from immunoSEQ multiplex PCR; TCRdb stores just in-frame clones and leaves some out. The sample holds hundreds of thousands of clones; 83% are singletons and the top ten take more than 4.5%. The sequenced material came from PBMCs or T cells enriched from blood (not recorded which). All receptors derive from a woman in her 50s who had been exposed to COVID-19. CDR3s include the opening cysteine and the closing phenylalanine or tryptophan. Fields, in order: D gene, J gene, clone size, V gene, CDR3 DNA, CDR3 protein. A D gene is named only where the DNA matches it firmly. Rows may omit the clone size; those that give it use once, few, many or a size class.

d_call: NA; j_call: TRBJ2-7; clone_size: NA; v_call: TRBV28; cdr3_nt: TGTGCCAGCAGTTTAGGGACTCTTACCTACGAGCAGTACTTC; cdr3_aa: CASSLGTLTYEQYF
d_call: NA; j_call: TRBJ2-5; clone_size: NA; v_call: TRBV15; cdr3_nt: TGTGCCACCAGAGGAGCGGCAGAGACCCAGTACTTC; cdr3_aa: CATRGAAETQYF
d_call: TRBD2; j_call: TRBJ2-5; clone_size: NA; v_call: TRBV2; cdr3_nt: TGTGCCAGCAGGTCGACTAGCGGGCTTCGTTCGGGTGAGACCCAGTACTTC; cdr3_aa: CASRSTSGLRSGETQYF
d_call: TRBD2; j_call: TRBJ2-5; clone_size: NA; v_call: TRBV9; cdr3_nt: TGTGCCAGCAGCGGCCGGACTAGCGGGGTTGGGGAGACCCAGTACTTC; cdr3_aa: CASSGRTSGVGETQYF
d_call: NA; j_call: TRBJ1-2; clone_size: many; v_call: TRBV7-3; cdr3_nt: TGTGCCAGCAGCTTATGGCAAGGGGCTGACCTAGGCTACACCTTC; cdr3_aa: CASSLWQGADLGYTF
d_call: NA; j_call: TRBJ2-5; clone_size: NA; v_call: TRBV7-2; cdr3_nt: TGTGCCAGCAGCCAATTAGGGGAAGAGACCCAGTACTTC; cdr3_aa: CASSQLGEETQYF
d_call: NA; j_call: TRBJ1-5; clone_size: NA; v_call: TRBV19; cdr3_nt: TGTGCCAGTAGGACGTCGGCGAGTCGGGACATCCCCCAGCATTTT; cdr3_aa: CASRTSASRDIPQHF
d_call: NA; j_call: TRBJ2-3; clone_size: NA; v_call: TRBV19; cdr3_nt: TGTGCCAGTAGTATAAGCGATACGCAGTATTTT; cdr3_aa: CASSISDTQYF
d_call: NA; j_call: TRBJ2-7; clone_size: few; v_call: TRBV6-5; cdr3_nt: TGTGCCAGCAGTCCCGGTCCTTACGAGCAGTACTTC; cdr3_aa: CASSPGPYEQYF
d_call: NA; j_call: TRBJ1-2; clone_size: NA; v_call: TRBV29-1; cdr3_nt: TGCAGCGTTGGGGCAGACTATGGCTACACCTTC; cdr3_aa: CSVGADYGYTF
d_call: NA; j_call: TRBJ2-7; clone_size: NA; v_call: TRBV7-3; cdr3_nt: TGTGCCAGCAGCTTAAGCCAGGGCTACGAGCAGTACTTC; cdr3_aa: CASSLSQGYEQYF
d_call: TRBD2; j_call: TRBJ2-3; clone_size: NA; v_call: TRBV6-1; cdr3_nt: TGTGCCAGCAGTGAACGGCTAGCGGGAGTCTCAGATACGCAGTATTTT; cdr3_aa: CASSERLAGVSDTQYF
d_call: TRBD2; j_call: TRBJ2-1; clone_size: NA; v_call: TRBV10-1; cdr3_nt: TGCGCCAGCAGCCTCGGGACTATACTCAATGAGCAGTTCTTC; cdr3_aa: CASSLGTILNEQFF
d_call: TRBD2; j_call: TRBJ2-5; clone_size: NA; v_call: TRBV18; cdr3_nt: TGTGCCAGCTCACCAAAACTAGCGGGGGGCCTACCGGGGACCCAGTACTTC; cdr3_aa: CASSPKLAGGLPGTQYF
d_call: NA; j_call: TRBJ1-5; clone_size: NA; v_call: TRBV18; cdr3_nt: TGTGCCAGCTCACCGTTACAGACCAATCAGCCCCAGCATTTT; cdr3_aa: CASSPLQTNQPQHF
d_call: NA; j_call: TRBJ1-3; clone_size: NA; v_call: TRBV2; cdr3_nt: TGTGCCACTTCTTTACAGGGATCTGCCGGAAACACCATATATTTT; cdr3_aa: CATSLQGSAGNTIYF
d_call: TRBD1; j_call: TRBJ1-2; clone_size: NA; v_call: TRBV5-5; cdr3_nt: TGTGCCAGCAGCTCGTTAGTGGGGACAGGGGGCTCTCGAGGCTACACCTTC; cdr3_aa: CASSSLVGTGGSRGYTF
d_call: NA; j_call: TRBJ1-2; clone_size: many; v_call: TRBV25-1; cdr3_nt: TGTGCCAGCAGTGGTCATCCGAGTGGCTACACCTTC; cdr3_aa: CASSGHPSGYTF
d_call: NA; j_call: TRBJ1-2; clone_size: once; v_call: TRBV6-2/TRBV6-3; cdr3_nt: TGTGCCAGCAGTCGGGAGCAATACTATGGCTACACCTTC; cdr3_aa: CASSREQYYGYTF
d_call: TRBD1; j_call: TRBJ2-7; clone_size: once; v_call: TRBV6-5; cdr3_nt: TGTGCCAGCACCGAGGGGGCAGCCGTCTACGAGCAGTACTTC; cdr3_aa: CASTEGAAVYEQYF
d_call: TRBD1; j_call: TRBJ1-1; clone_size: NA; v_call: TRBV5-1; cdr3_nt: TGCGCCAGCAGCTCCCAACAGGGGGCCGGGTACACTGAAGCTTTCTTT; cdr3_aa: CASSSQQGAGYTEAFF
d_call: TRBD1; j_call: TRBJ2-7; clone_size: NA; v_call: TRBV6-5; cdr3_nt: TGTGCCAGCAGCTCACAAGGGACAGGGGGCTACGAGCAGTACTTC; cdr3_aa: CASSSQGTGGYEQYF
d_call: NA; j_call: TRBJ1-2; clone_size: NA; v_call: TRBV6-1; cdr3_nt: TGTGCCAGCAGTGAGGGGAGAGGTAACTATGGCTACACCTTC; cdr3_aa: CASSEGRGNYGYTF
d_call: NA; j_call: TRBJ1-1; clone_size: NA; v_call: TRBV10-1; cdr3_nt: TGCGCCAGCGAAATCCCGCAGGGGCAGAACACTGAAGCTTTCTTT; cdr3_aa: CASEIPQGQNTEAFF
d_call: NA; j_call: TRBJ2-3; clone_size: NA; v_call: TRBV30; cdr3_nt: TGTGCCTGGAGGACGGGGGGCTGGGCAGATACGCAGTATTTT; cdr3_aa: CAWRTGGWADTQYF